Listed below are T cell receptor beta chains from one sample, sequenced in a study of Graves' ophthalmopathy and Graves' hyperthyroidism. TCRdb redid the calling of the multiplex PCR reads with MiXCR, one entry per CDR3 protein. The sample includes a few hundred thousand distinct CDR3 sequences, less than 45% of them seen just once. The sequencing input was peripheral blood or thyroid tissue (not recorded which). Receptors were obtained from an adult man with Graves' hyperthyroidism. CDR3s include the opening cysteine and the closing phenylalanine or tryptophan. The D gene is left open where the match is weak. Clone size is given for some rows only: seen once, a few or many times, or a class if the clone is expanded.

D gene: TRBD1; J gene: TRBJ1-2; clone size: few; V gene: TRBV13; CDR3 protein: CASSLGPGRGLGYTF; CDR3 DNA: TGTGCCAGCAGCTTAGGGCCCGGCAGGGGGCTTGGCTACACCTTC
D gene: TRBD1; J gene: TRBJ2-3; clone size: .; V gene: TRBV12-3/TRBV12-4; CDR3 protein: CASSRTGETDTQYF; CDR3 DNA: TGTGCCAGCAGCCGGACAGGGGAAACAGATACGCAGTATTTT
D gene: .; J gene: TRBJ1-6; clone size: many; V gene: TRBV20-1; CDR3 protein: CSARDLGQGKNSPLHF; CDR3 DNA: TGCAGTGCTAGAGATCTGGGGCAGGGGAAAAATTCACCCCTCCACTTT
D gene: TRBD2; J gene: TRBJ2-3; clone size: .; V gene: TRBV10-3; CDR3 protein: CAISGLAGGGVTDTQYF; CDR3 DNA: TGTGCCATCAGTGGACTAGCGGGAGGAGGGGTGACAGATACGCAGTATTTT
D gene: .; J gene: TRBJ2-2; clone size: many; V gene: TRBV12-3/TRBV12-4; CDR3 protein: CASSETGGHGELFF; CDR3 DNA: TGTGCCAGCAGTGAGACTGGGGGGCACGGGGAGCTGTTTTTT
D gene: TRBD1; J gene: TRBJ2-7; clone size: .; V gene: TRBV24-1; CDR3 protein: CATSSTGTGDKEQYF; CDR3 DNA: TGTGCCACCAGCTCTACCGGGACAGGGGATAAAGAGCAGTACTTC
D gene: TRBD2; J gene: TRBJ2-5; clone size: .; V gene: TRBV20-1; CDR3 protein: CSALPGLAGQETQYF; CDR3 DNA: TGCAGTGCTTTACCAGGACTAGCGGGGCAAGAGACCCAGTACTTC
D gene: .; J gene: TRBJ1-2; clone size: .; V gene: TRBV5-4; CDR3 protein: CASSLLLGGNYGYTF; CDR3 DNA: TGTGCCAGCAGTTTACTATTGGGGGGGAACTATGGCTACACCTTC
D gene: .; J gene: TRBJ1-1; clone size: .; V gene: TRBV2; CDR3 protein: CASAESPEAFF; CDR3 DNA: TGTGCCAGCGCCGAGAGCCCTGAAGCTTTCTTT
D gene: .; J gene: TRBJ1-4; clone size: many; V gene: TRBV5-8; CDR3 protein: CASSPTASLEEKLFF; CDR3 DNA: TGTGCCAGCAGCCCCACGGCGAGCCTCGAAGAAAAACTGTTTTTT
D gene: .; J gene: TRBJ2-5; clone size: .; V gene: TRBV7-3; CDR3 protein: CASSRELEETQYF; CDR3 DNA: TGTGCCAGCAGCCGGGAGCTGGAGGAGACCCAGTACTTC
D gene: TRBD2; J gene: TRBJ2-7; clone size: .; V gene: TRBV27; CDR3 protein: CASSPGLAGGHEQYF; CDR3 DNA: TGTGCCAGCAGTCCGGGACTAGCGGGGGGTCATGAGCAGTACTTC
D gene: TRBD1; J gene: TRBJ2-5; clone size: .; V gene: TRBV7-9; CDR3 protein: CASSQPDRGSQYF; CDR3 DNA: TGTGCCAGCAGCCAACCCGACAGGGGGTCCCAGTACTTC
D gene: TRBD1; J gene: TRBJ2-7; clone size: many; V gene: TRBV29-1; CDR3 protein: CSVAPGQGSYEQYF; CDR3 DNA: TGCAGCGTTGCACCGGGACAGGGTTCCTACGAGCAGTACTTC
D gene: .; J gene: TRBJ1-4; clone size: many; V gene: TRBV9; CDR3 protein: CASSSRYRDEKLFF; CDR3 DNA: TGTGCCAGCAGCTCCAGATACAGGGATGAAAAACTGTTTTTT
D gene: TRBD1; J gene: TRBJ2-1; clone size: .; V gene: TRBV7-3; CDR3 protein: CASSKFTGGSGDEQFF; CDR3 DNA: TGTGCCAGCAGCAAATTTACAGGGGGCAGTGGCGATGAGCAGTTCTTC
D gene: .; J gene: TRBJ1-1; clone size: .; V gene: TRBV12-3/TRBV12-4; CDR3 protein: CASSNGDSNAEAFF; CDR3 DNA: TGTGCCAGCAGTAATGGAGATTCGAACGCTGAAGCTTTCTTT
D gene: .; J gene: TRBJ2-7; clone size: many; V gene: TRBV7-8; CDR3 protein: CASSLGEMVTQYF; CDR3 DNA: TGTGCCAGCAGCTTAGGAGAAATGGTTACGCAGTACTTC
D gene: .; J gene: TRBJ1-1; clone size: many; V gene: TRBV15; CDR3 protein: CATSSRTTGAPAFF; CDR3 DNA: TGTGCCACCAGCAGTAGGACCACGGGTGCGCCGGCTTTCTTT
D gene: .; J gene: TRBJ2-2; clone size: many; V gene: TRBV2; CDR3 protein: CASGLSGDPGELFF; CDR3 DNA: TGTGCCAGCGGTCTCTCGGGCGACCCCGGGGAGCTGTTTTTT
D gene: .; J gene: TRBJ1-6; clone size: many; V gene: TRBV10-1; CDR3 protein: CASSVGVGSPLHF; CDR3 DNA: TGCGCCAGCAGTGTCGGGGTAGGCTCACCCCTCCACTTT
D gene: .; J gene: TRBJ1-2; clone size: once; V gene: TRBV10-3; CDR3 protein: CAISYSPGVGYTF; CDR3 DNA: TGTGCCATCAGTTACTCCCCCGGGGTAGGCTACACCTTC
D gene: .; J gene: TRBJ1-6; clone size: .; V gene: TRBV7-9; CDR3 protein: CASRNRGYNSPLHF; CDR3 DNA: TGTGCCAGCCGCAATAGGGGGTATAATTCACCCCTCCACTTT
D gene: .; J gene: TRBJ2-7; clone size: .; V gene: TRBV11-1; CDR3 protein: CASSLASHSSYEQYF; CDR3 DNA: TGTGCCAGCAGTTTAGCGTCACATAGCTCCTACGAGCAGTACTTC
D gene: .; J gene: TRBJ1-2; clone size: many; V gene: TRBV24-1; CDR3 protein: CATSDPEGEVYGYTF; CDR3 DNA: TGTGCCACCAGTGACCCTGAGGGGGAAGTCTATGGCTACACCTTC
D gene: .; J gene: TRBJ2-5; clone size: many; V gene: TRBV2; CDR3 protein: CASMQAEKETQYF; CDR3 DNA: TGTGCCAGCATGCAGGCGGAGAAAGAGACCCAGTACTTC
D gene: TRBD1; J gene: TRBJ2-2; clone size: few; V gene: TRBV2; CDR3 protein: CASSRTGTGGVGELFF; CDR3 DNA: TGTGCCAGCAGTCGAACCGGGACAGGGGGTGTCGGGGAGCTGTTTTTT
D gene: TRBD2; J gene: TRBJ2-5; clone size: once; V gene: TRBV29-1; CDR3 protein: CSVVGGRETQYF; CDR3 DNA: TGCAGCGTTGTCGGGGGGAGAGAGACCCAGTACTTC
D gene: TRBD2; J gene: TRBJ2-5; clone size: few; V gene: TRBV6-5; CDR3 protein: CASSYTPGGDETQYF; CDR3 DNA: TGTGCCAGCAGTTACACACCGGGGGGGGACGAGACCCAGTACTTC
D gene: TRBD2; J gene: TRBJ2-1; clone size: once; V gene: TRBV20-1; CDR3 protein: CSAPSGRAIFDEQFF; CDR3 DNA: TGCAGTGCCCCTAGCGGGAGGGCCATTTTCGATGAGCAGTTCTTC
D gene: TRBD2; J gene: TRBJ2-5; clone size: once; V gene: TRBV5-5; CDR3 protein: CASSPGGMETQYF; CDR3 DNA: TGTGCCAGCAGCCCGGGAGGGATGGAGACCCAGTACTTC
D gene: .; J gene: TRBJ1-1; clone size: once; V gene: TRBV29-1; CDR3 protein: CSSLFSLNTEAFF; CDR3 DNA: TGCAGCAGTTTGTTTAGCCTGAACACTGAAGCTTTCTTT
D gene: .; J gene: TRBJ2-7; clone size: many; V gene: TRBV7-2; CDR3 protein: CASTPPTSLSEQYF; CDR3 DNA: TGTGCCAGCACCCCCCCGACTAGTCTGAGCGAGCAGTACTTC
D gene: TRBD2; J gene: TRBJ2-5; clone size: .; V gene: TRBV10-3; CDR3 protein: CASRQTSGGFGETQYF; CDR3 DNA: TGTGCCAGCAGACAGACTAGCGGGGGGTTCGGGGAGACCCAGTACTTC
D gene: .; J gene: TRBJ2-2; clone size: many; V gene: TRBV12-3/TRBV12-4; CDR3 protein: CASSLTGSYTGELFF; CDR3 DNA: TGTGCCAGCAGTTTGACTGGGTCCTACACCGGGGAGCTGTTTTTT
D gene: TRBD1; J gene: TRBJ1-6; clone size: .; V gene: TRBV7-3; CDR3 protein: CASSASGGNSPLHF; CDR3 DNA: TGTGCCAGCAGCGCGTCAGGGGGCAATTCACCCCTCCACTTT
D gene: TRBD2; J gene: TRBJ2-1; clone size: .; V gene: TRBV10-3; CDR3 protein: CAISEWLAGPGNEQFF; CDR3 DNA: TGTGCCATCAGTGAGTGGCTAGCGGGACCGGGTAATGAGCAGTTCTTC
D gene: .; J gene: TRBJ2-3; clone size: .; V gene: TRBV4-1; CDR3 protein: CASSRSFSGTDTQYF; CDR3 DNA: TGCGCCAGCAGCCGGAGTTTCTCGGGCACAGATACGCAGTATTTT
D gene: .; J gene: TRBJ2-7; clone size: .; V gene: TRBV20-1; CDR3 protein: CSARDPGRVYEQYF; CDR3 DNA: TGCAGTGCTAGAGATCCGGGCAGGGTCTACGAGCAGTACTTC
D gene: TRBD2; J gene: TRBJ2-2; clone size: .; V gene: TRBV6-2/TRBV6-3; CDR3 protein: CASTTGLAGGSNTGELFF; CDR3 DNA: TGTGCCAGCACAACCGGACTAGCGGGAGGCTCGAACACCGGGGAGCTGTTTTTT
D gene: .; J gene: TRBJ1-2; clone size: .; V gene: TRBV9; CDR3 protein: CASSVGTAHGYTF; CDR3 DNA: TGTGCCAGCAGCGTAGGGACGGCCCACGGCTACACCTTC